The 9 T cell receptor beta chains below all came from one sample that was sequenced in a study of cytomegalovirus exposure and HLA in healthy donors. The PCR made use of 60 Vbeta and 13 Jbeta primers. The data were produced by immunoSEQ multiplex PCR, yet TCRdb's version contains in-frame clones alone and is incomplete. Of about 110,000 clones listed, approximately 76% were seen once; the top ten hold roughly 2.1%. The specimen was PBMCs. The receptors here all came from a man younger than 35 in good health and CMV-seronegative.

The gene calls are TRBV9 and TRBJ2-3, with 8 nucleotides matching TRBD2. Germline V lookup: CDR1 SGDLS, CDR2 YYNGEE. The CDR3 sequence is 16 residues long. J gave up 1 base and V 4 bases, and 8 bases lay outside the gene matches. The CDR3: CASSRESGGRTDTQYF. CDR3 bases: TGTGCCAGCAGCCGTGAAAGCGGGGGCCGCACAGATACGCAGTATTTT.

The CDR3 bases are TGTGCCAGCAGGGATAGGGAGACAAACACTGAAGCTTTCTTT. It is translated as CASRDRETNTEAFF. This chain joins TRBV7-8 and TRBJ1-1; no clear D. Deletions cut 6 bases from V and 2 bases from J, with 13 bases between. This CDR3 has 14 amino acids. Germline V gene sequence: CDR1 SGHVS, CDR2 FQNEAQ.

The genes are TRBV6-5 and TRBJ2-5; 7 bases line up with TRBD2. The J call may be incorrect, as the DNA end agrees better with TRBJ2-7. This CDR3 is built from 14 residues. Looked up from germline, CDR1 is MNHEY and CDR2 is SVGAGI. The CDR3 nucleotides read TGTGCCAGCAAGACGAGCGGGGAAATCTACGAGCAGTACTTC. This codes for CASKTSGEIYEQYF.

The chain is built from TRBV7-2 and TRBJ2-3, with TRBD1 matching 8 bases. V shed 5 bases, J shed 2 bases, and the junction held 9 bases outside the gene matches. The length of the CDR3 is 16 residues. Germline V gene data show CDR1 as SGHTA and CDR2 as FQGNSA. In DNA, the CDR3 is TGTGCCAGCAGCCAGGACAGGGCTAAGGACACAGATACGCAGTATTTT. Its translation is CASSQDRAKDTDTQYF.

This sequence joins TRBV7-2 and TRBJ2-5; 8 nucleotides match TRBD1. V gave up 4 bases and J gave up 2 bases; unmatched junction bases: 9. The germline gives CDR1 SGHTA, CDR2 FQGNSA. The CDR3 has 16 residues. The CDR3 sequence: CASSYEFRGPQETQYF. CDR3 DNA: TGTGCCAGCAGCTACGAGTTCAGGGGGCCTCAAGAGACCCAGTACTTC.

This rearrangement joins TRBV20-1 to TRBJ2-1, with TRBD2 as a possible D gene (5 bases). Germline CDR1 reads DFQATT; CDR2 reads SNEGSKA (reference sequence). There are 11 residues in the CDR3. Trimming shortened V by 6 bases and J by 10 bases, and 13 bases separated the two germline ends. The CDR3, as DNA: TGCAGTGCGGTCGGGGATGGGGAGCAGTTCTTC. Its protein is CSAVGDGEQFF.

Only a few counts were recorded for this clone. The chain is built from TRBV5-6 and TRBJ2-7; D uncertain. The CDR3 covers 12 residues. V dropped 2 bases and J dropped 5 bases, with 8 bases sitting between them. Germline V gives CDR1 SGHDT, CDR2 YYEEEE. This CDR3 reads CASSFRLDEQYF. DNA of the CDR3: TGTGCCAGCAGCTTCAGGCTCGACGAGCAGTACTTC.

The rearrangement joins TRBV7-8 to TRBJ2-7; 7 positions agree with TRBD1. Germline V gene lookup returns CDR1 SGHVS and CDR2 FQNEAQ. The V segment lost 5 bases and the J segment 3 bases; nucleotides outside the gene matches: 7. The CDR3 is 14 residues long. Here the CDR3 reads CASSKRQGGYEQYF. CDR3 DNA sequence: TGTGCCAGCAGCAAACGACAGGGTGGCTACGAGCAGTACTTC.

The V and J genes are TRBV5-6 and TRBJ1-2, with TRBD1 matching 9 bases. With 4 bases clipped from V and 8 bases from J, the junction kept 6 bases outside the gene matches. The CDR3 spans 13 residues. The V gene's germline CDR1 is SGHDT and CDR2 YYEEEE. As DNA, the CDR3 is TGTGCCAGCAGCCAGGACAGGGGCGGGGGCTACACCTTC. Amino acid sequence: CASSQDRGGGYTF.